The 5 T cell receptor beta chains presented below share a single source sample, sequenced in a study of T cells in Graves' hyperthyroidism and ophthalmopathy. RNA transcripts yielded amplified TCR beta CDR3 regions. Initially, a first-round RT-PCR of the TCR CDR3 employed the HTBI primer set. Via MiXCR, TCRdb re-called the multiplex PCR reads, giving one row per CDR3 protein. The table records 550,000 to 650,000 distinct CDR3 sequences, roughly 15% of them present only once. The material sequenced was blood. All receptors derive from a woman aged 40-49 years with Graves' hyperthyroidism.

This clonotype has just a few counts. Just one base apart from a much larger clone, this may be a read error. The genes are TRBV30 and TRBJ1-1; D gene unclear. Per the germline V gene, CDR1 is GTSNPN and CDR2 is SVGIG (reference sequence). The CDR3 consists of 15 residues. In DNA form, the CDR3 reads TGTGCCTGGAGTGTTTTCAAGGCCATGAACACTGAAGTTTTCTTT. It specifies CAWSVFKAMNTEVFF.

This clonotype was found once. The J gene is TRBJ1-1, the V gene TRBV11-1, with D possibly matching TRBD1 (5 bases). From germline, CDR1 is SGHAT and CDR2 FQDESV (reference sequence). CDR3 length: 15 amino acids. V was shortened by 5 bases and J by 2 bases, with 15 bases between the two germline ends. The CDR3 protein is CASSPGGGNNTEAFF. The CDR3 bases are TGTGCCAGCAGCCCCGGGGGGGGGAACAACACTGAAGCTTTCTTT.

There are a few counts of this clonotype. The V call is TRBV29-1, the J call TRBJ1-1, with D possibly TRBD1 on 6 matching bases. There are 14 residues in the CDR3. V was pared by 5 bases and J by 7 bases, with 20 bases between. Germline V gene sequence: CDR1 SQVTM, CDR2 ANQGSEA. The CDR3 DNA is TGCAGCGTTTCATCACCAGGGGACCGGAATGAAGCTTTCTTT. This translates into CSVSSPGDRNEAFF.

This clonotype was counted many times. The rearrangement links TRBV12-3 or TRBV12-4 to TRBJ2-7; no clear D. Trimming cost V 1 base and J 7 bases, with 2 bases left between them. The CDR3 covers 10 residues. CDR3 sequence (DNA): TGTGCCAGCAGTTTAGTGGAGCAGTACTTC. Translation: CASSLVEQYF.

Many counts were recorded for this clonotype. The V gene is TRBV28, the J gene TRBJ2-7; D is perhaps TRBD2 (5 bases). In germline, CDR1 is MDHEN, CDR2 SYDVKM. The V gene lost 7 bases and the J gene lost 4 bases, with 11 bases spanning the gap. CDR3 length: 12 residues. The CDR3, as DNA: TGTGCCAGCACCCTATCGGGGTACGAGCAGTACTTC. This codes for CASTLSGYEQYF.